Listed below are T cell receptor beta chains from one sample, sequenced in a study of T cells after posttransplantation cyclophosphamide. Data came from immunoSEQ multiplex PCR; TCRdb stores just in-frame clones and leaves some out. The table has some 49,000 clones, 92% seen once. Sequencing was carried out using PBMCs. These receptors were obtained from a woman in her fifties or sixties in good health and a related stem cell transplant donor. The CDR3 runs from the conserved cysteine through the conserved F or W. Expanded clones get a size class; other rows say once, few or many, or leave the size out.

abundance,j_gene,v_gene,CDR3aa
NA,TRBJ2-2,TRBV6-6,CASGRAGGTGELFF
NA,TRBJ2-1,TRBV7-2,CASSMKDSYNEQFF
NA,TRBJ2-1,TRBV5-1,CASSNQGRGGINEQFF
NA,TRBJ2-7,TRBV13,CASSTQREATYEQYF
NA,TRBJ1-2,TRBV5-1,CASTTGSTGGAYGYTF
NA,TRBJ1-6,TRBV2,CASSETGVGSPLHF
once,TRBJ1-4,TRBV19,CASSIYTGSNEKLFF
NA,TRBJ2-7,TRBV6-1,CASSDYYEQYF
once,TRBJ2-1,TRBV30,CAWTSGRYEQFF
NA,TRBJ2-1,TRBV11-1,CASSRGREYEQFF
NA,TRBJ1-3,TRBV5-1,CASSPDREYRNTIYF
once,TRBJ1-2,TRBV10-3,CAISAGTGVSYGYTF
NA,TRBJ2-3,TRBV5-5,CASSDRTSGRASTDTQYF
NA,TRBJ1-1,TRBV6-1,CASSEAGFEAFF
few,TRBJ1-3,TRBV5-1,CASSLDGRSGNTIYF
once,TRBJ2-1,TRBV11-3,CASSRLAGGGNEQFF
NA,TRBJ1-3,TRBV18,CASSPTGAPGNTIYF
NA,TRBJ2-5,TRBV5-4,CASSPGGREGETQYF
NA,TRBJ2-5,TRBV7-8,CASSWSGEQYF
NA,TRBJ1-4,TRBV14,CASSQGGQGNEKLFF
once,TRBJ1-1,TRBV6-5,CASTKTENTEAFF
NA,TRBJ1-5,TRBV7-6,CASSPAGGGRQPQHF
once,TRBJ1-6,TRBV28,CASSKTVSSYNSPLHF
once,TRBJ1-1,TRBV5-1,CASSLLLQGLNTEAFF
NA,TRBJ2-3,TRBV5-1,CASSQTDTQYF
NA,TRBJ2-2,TRBV7-2,CASSARDFGTGELFF
NA,TRBJ1-1,TRBV6-5,CASRTTGNTEAFF
NA,TRBJ2-7,TRBV6-1,CASSMGRDSYEQYF
NA,TRBJ1-5,TRBV9,CTSSPGGLEPQHF
NA,TRBJ1-5,TRBV11-3,CATHGSKFHQPQHF
NA,TRBJ2-2,TRBV5-6,CASSLQGPGELFF
NA,TRBJ2-7,TRBV5-1,CASSPPGGGSYEQYF
NA,NA,TRBV5-1,CASSLGQGGDEQYF
NA,TRBJ1-1,TRBV6-6,CASISRGVGTEAFF
NA,TRBJ2-7,TRBV27,CASSLTSWDYEQYF
NA,TRBJ1-6,TRBV5-1,CASSLGAGQNSPLHF
NA,TRBJ2-3,TRBV11-2,CASSLGTGTDTQYF
NA,TRBJ1-2,TRBV18,CASSPPGGDYGYTF
once,TRBJ2-6,TRBV7-8,CASSLVVGGGLSSGANVLTF
NA,TRBJ2-7,TRBV11-2,CASSFSETSIYEQYF
NA,TRBJ2-2,TRBV7-2,CASRPNRGLLPGELFF
NA,TRBJ2-2,TRBV30,CASESTGELFF
NA,TRBJ1-1,TRBV7-9,CASTLTENTEAFF
NA,TRBJ2-1,TRBV5-4,CASSTTGENEQFF
NA,TRBJ2-7,TRBV2,CASSEVAGRSGEQYF
NA,TRBJ2-5,TRBV29-1,CSVEETSGRSETQYF
NA,TRBJ1-5,TRBV19,CASSIVFGGGDQPQHF
NA,TRBJ1-2,TRBV7-2,CASSLGVGQGVSGYTF
NA,TRBJ2-3,TRBV6-5,CASKAGVGTDTQYF
few,TRBJ2-3,TRBV9,CASGLYTDTQYF